The 5 T cell receptor beta chains presented below share a single source sample, sequenced in a study of long-term antiretroviral therapy in people with HIV. The assay, immunoSEQ v3.0, was run at survey level. The method was immunoSEQ multiplex PCR; TCRdb's version includes in-frame clones alone and lacks a portion of them. Of some 22,000 clones in the sample, around 84% were seen once. This specimen was unsorted PBMCs, taken 1.3 years after starting antiretroviral therapy. These receptors were collected from a man aged 60 to 75 with HIV.

CDR3 loop: CASSSGVVETQYF. CDR3 nucleotides: TGTGCCAGCAGTAGCGGTGTTGTAGAGACCCAGTACTTC. V and J are TRBV6-6 and TRBJ2-5, with a tentative D call TRBD2 (5 bases). CDR1 MNHNY and CDR2 SVGAGI come from the germline V gene (reference sequence). Trimming took 5 bases from V and 4 from J, leaving 11 bases between them. CDR3 size: 13 residues.

The V and J genes are TRBV11-2 and TRBJ2-7, with 13 nucleotides matching TRBD2. The CDR3 runs 15 residues. Germline lookup yields CDR1 SGHAT and CDR2 FQNNGV. V shed 5 bases and J 3 bases; nucleotides not matched to a gene: 4. The chain's CDR3 is CASSLGLAGDYEQYF. DNA of the CDR3: TGTGCCAGCAGCCTCGGACTAGCGGGAGACTACGAGCAGTACTTC. The complete variable domain, with remaining parts taken from reference TRBV11-2 and TRBJ2-7, reads EAGVAQSPRYKIIEKRQSVAFWCNPISGHATLYWYQQILGQGPKLLIQFQNNGVVDDSQLPKDRFSAERLKGVDSTLKIQPAKLEDSAVYLCASSLGLAGDYEQYFGPGTRLTVT.

This rearrangement joins TRBV19 to TRBJ1-5; D is uncertain. CDR1 is LNHDA and CDR2 is SQIVND in the germline V gene (reference sequence). The CDR3 totals 16 residues. V lost 3 bases to trimming and J lost 0 bases, with 12 bases between them. The CDR3 protein is CASSISQRYSNQPQHF. The CDR3 DNA reads as TGTGCCAGTAGTATCAGCCAGCGATATAGCAATCAGCCCCAGCATTTT.

V gene TRBV11-2 combines with J gene TRBJ1-5; D ambiguous. Trimming removed 1 base from V and 1 base from J, with 5 bases in between. This CDR3 is built from 14 residues. Germline V gives CDR1 SGHAT, CDR2 FQNNGV. Here the CDR3 reads CASSLGNSNQPQHF. CDR3 nucleotides: TGTGCCAGCAGCTTAGGCAACAGCAATCAGCCCCAGCATTTT.

The chain links TRBV4-1 to TRBJ2-7, with a possible D match to TRBD1 (6 bases). The CDR3 totals 15 residues. Germline values: CDR1 MGHRA, CDR2 YSYEKL. V lost 0 bases and J lost 2, with 11 bases in between. CDR3 in amino acids: CASSQDQGQTYEQYF. The CDR3 DNA follows: TGCGCCAGCAGCCAAGATCAGGGGCAAACCTACGAGCAGTACTTC.